This T cell receptor (beta chain) was documented in a study of blood T cell repertoires in COVID-19. About the research overall: In each case, the material was cDNA or gDNA derived from T cells, B-cell-depleted T cells, or PBMCs.

This CDR3 comprises 16 residues. From germline, CDR1 is SGHAT and CDR2 FQNNGV. V lost 4 bases, J lost 2 bases, and 16 bases lay in between. As originally analysed: Reference gene primer amplification yielded estimated nucleated cell counts. Sequencing used immunoSEQ multiplex PCR; TCRdb keeps in-frame clones, though not all of them. V, J and clone size derive from that table, while D and trimming were established from the DNA sequence. The sample includes 130,000 or so clones, approximately 85% of them seen just once. The chain combines TRBV11-2 with TRBJ2-3; a possible D gene is TRBD2 (6 bases). Sequenced sample: peripheral blood. This receptor was obtained from a human donor in a cohort sampled during active COVID-19. Written as DNA, the CDR3 is TGTGCCAGCAGCTGGGAGTCGGGGGACCTCACAGATACGCAGTATTTT. Its protein product is CASSWESGDLTDTQYF.